The 12 T cell receptor beta chains below come from one sample, sequenced in a study of CD8 T cells in ankylosing spondylitis. A single record per CDR3 protein comes from TCRdb applying MiXCR to the 5' RACE reads. Among 45,000 to 65,000 distinct CDR3 sequences listed, less than 8.5% were seen once. Material for sequencing was blood, either unsorted or a sorted T cell fraction (not recorded which). Receptors were obtained from a female donor with ankylosing spondylitis or in good health (not recorded which).

This clonotype has ten or more counts. The J gene is TRBJ1-1, the V gene TRBV18; D possibly corresponds to TRBD1 (6 bases). Germline V gives CDR1 KGHSH, CDR2 LQKENI. Between the trimmed V and J ends, which lost 3 bases and 0 bases, there was a span of 14 bases. CDR3 size: 16 residues. CDR3 sequence (DNA): TGTGCCAGCTCACCTTACACGACAGGCCTGAACACTGAAGCTTTCTTT. Translated: CASSPYTTGLNTEAFF.

This clonotype was seen ten or more times. This chain connects TRBV12-3 or TRBV12-4 to TRBJ2-2, with 7 bases fitting TRBD1. This CDR3 contains 15 residues. V lost 5 bases and J lost 5; bases outside the gene matches: 8. The CDR3 loop is CASSTTGFTTGELFF. The DNA for the CDR3 is TGTGCCAGCAGTACGACAGGGTTTACAACCGGGGAGCTGTTTTTT.

The chain is built from TRBV5-5 and TRBJ2-5; 14 nucleotides agree with TRBD2. Germline CDR1 and CDR2: SGHKS and YYEKEE (reference sequence). The CDR3 is made up of 17 amino acids. V was clipped by 3 bases and J by 4 bases; unmatched bases: 8. The CDR3 DNA sequence: TGTGCCAGCAGCTCAACGACTAGCGGGGGGGCAGGAGAGACCCAGTACTTC. Translation: CASSSTTSGGAGETQYF.

This chain links TRBV3-1 with TRBJ2-1; 16 nucleotides line up with TRBD2. CDR3 length equals 19 residues. V trimming: 10 bases; J trimming: 1 base; junction bases outside the gene matches: 13. Germline-derived CDR1 and CDR2 are LGHDT and YNNKEL (reference sequence). The CDR3 here is CATCPGTSGGAWSYNEQFF. The DNA of the CDR3 is TGTGCCACCTGCCCCGGGACTAGCGGGGGGGCGTGGTCCTACAATGAGCAGTTCTTC.

This clonotype came up many times. This chain uses TRBV15 with TRBJ1-2; 11 bases match TRBD1. The CDR3 has 17 residues. Per germline, CDR1 LNHNV and CDR2 YYDKDF (reference sequence). Trimming removed 4 bases from V and 5 bases from J; junction bases left unmatched: 12. The CDR3 DNA sequence: TGTGCCACCAGCAAATCCCCCGGGACAGGGGGGAAATATGGCTACACCTTC. The encoded protein is CATSKSPGTGGKYGYTF.

This clonotype has ten or more counts. The chain combines TRBV5-1 with TRBJ1-3; 10 bases are shared with TRBD1. There are 16 residues in the CDR3. From germline, CDR1 is SGHRS and CDR2 YFSETQ. V was clipped by 4 bases and J by 3 bases; unmatched bases: 7. CDR3 protein: CASSGQGGTRGNTIYF. The CDR3 DNA reads as TGCGCCAGCAGCGGACAGGGGGGAACCCGTGGAAACACCATATATTTT.

This clonotype occurred many times. The rearrangement joins TRBV5-1 to TRBJ2-3; the D gene is possibly TRBD1 (6 bases). This CDR3 comprises 15 residues. In germline, CDR1 is SGHRS, CDR2 YFSETQ. V lost 1 base and J 4 bases, leaving 13 bases between the germline ends. CDR3 residues: CASSLNGRGADTQYF. CDR3 nucleotide sequence: TGCGCCAGCAGCTTGAATGGCAGGGGAGCAGATACGCAGTATTTT.

This clonotype was counted at least ten times. The CDR3 DNA reads TGTGCCAGCAGCGGGTCCGCCGATACGCAGTATTTT. Amino acids: CASSGSADTQYF. The genes are TRBV5-6 and TRBJ2-3; D gene uncertain. The CDR3 covers 12 residues. The V gene lost 4 bases and the J gene lost 6 bases, with 9 bases spanning the gap. In germline, CDR1 is SGHDT, CDR2 YYEEEE.

In this sample, this clonotype turned up many times. The CDR3 loop reads CSARDVGDQETQYF. CDR3 DNA sequence: TGCAGTGCTAGGGACGTCGGGGACCAAGAGACCCAGTACTTC. The chain is built from TRBV20-1 and TRBJ2-5, with a weak D call TRBD2 (5 bases). There are 14 residues in the CDR3. The ends were cut back, 3 bases at V and 0 bases at J, with 11 bases in the middle. CDR1 and CDR2 (germline): DFQATT, SNEGSKA (reference sequence).

This clonotype was counted many times. The chain links TRBV10-3 to TRBJ1-2; D gene ambiguous. The CDR3 totals 14 residues. Germline CDR1 is ENHRY and CDR2 is SYGVKD. Deletions cut 0 bases from V and 7 bases from J, with 12 bases between. The CDR3 nucleotides read TGTGCCATCAGTGAGTCGTTCGGGGTCCGTGGCTACACCTTC. This encodes CAISESFGVRGYTF.

This clonotype was picked up many times. The chain joins TRBV20-1 to TRBJ2-5, with D maybe TRBD2 (5 bases). Trimming removed 5 bases from V and 5 bases from J, with 12 bases in between. The germline CDR1 and CDR2 sequences are DFQATT and SNEGSKA (reference sequence). CDR3 length equals 12 residues. CDR3 loop: CSAPRVGETQYF. CDR3 in DNA: TGCAGTGCTCCGAGGGTCGGCGAGACCCAGTACTTC.

Remarks on this clonotype: The junction shows a germline mismatch at one end, possibly a read error. J is TRBJ1-2 and V is TRBV12-3 or TRBV12-4; 7 bases map to TRBD1. This CDR3 region has 14 residues. The CDR3 is CASSRDRENSGYTF. The CDR3 DNA reads as TGTGCCAGCAGCCGGGACAGAGAAAACTCTGGCTACACCTTC.